Many counts were recorded for the clone carrying this T cell receptor (beta chain). Its antigen remains unidentified. Lactation, pregnancy, other autoimmune disease or uncontrolled infection led to exclusion of patients. There are 15 residues in the CDR3. Trimming removed 3 bases from V and 1 base from J; junction bases left unmatched: 5. Germline loops: CDR1 DFQATT, CDR2 SNEGSKA (reference sequence). The sample originates from a study of T cells in Graves' hyperthyroidism and ophthalmopathy. Study-wide context: Before any treatment, at initial diagnosis, peripheral blood was collected.

Amplification targeted TCR beta CDR3 regions from RNA transcripts. First-round RT-PCR with HTBI primers amplified the TCR CDR3 region. TCRdb analysed the multiplex PCR reads with MiXCR anew, one entry per CDR3 protein. The table records about 180,000 distinct CDR3 sequences, over 15% of them present only once. Study-wide results and caveats: The majority of expanded thyroid clonotypes above 0.001 also appeared in blood. The model's output predicted ophthalmopathy at a median of 6.5 months prior to onset.

The specimen was blood. This clonotype originated in a woman between 45 and 65 years old with Graves' hyperthyroidism. The genes are TRBV20-1 and TRBJ2-2, with TRBD2 identical over 7 bases. CDR3 coding DNA: TGCAGTGCTAGGGAGCGGGGCGAGAACACCGGGGAGCTGTTTTTT. Protein product: CSARERGENTGELFF.